This is a list of T cell receptor beta chains from one sample in a study of Graves' ophthalmopathy and Graves' hyperthyroidism. TCRdb independently ran MiXCR on the multiplex PCR reads; one entry per CDR3 protein. Of 300,000 to 400,000 distinct CDR3 sequences in the sample, roughly 15% were seen once. Sample: peripheral blood. These receptors all come from an adult man with Graves' ophthalmopathy. The CDR3 runs from the conserved cysteine through the conserved F or W. D genes are given only for firm matches. Not every row has a clone size; where given, it reads once, few, many or a size class.

>TRBV12-3/TRBV12-4|many|TRBD1|TRBJ2-7
TGTGCCAGCACCAGCGGGACAGGGAGGGGGCATGAGCAGTACTTC
CASTSGTGRGHEQYF
>TRBV10-3|.|.|TRBJ2-7
TGTGCCATCACCCCCGGACCAAAACCCTACGAGCAGTACTTC
CAITPGPKPYEQYF
>TRBV30|many|.|TRBJ2-5
TGTGCCTGGAGTGTAACACGGAGCCAAGAGACCCAGTACTTC
CAWSVTRSQETQYF
>TRBV3-1|many|TRBD1|TRBJ2-7
TGTGCCAGCAGCCCGTGGGAGACAGGGATCTACGAGCAGTACTTC
CASSPWETGIYEQYF
>TRBV19|.|.|TRBJ1-1
TGTGCCAGTAGTATAGATGACACGGTAGGGACTGAAGCTTTCTTT
CASSIDDTVGTEAFF
>TRBV28|.|TRBD1|TRBJ1-5
TGTGCCAGCAGTTTACCAGGGGGCCATCAGCCCCAGCATTTT
CASSLPGGHQPQHF
>TRBV7-9|many|.|TRBJ1-1
TGTGCCAGCAGCTTATTAACAGCAAACACTGAAGCTTTCTTT
CASSLLTANTEAFF
>TRBV28|few|TRBD2|TRBJ2-7
TGTGCCAGCAGTCTTAGCGGGTTCTTCTACTTC
CASSLSGFFYF
>TRBV7-8|many|TRBD2|TRBJ2-2
TGTGCCAGCAGCTTCCTGACTAGCGGAAACACCGGGGAGCTGTTTTTT
CASSFLTSGNTGELFF
>TRBV7-8|many|TRBD1|TRBJ2-7
TGTGCCAGCAGCTTGGACAGGTCCTACGAGCAGTACTTC
CASSLDRSYEQYF
>TRBV3-1|many|TRBD2|TRBJ2-2
TGTGCCAGCAGCCCTGGGACTAGCTTCGCCGGGGAGCTGTTTTTT
CASSPGTSFAGELFF
>TRBV9|.|.|TRBJ2-6
TGTGCCAGCAGCGTAGTAGGCTTCGGCGGGGCCAACGTCCTGACTTTC
CASSVVGFGGANVLTF
>TRBV29-1|many|TRBD2|TRBJ2-3
TGCAGCGTCCCCACGGGACTAGCGGGAGGGTTGAATACGCAGTATTTT
CSVPTGLAGGLNTQYF
>TRBV12-3/TRBV12-4|many|.|TRBJ2-4
TGTGCCAGCAGTTTAGGGGCGAGGATAAACATTCAGTACTTC
CASSLGARINIQYF
>TRBV6-2/TRBV6-3|.|.|TRBJ2-7
TGTGCCAGCAGTACGCCGGGACCTGGTTACTCCTACGAGCAGTACTTC
CASSTPGPGYSYEQYF